This is a list of T cell receptor beta chains from one sample in a study of shared clonotypes between healthy human individuals. Here immunoSEQ multiplex PCR was the method, and the copy in TCRdb shows in-frame clones only, minus some. The sample shows around 1.6 million clones, approximately 98% of them seen only once. Sample: naive CD4+ T cells sorted from blood. Receptors were obtained from a man younger than 45 in good health. The CDR3 runs from the conserved cysteine through the conserved F or W. A D gene is named only where the DNA matches it firmly. The listing skips clone size in some rows; elsewhere it reads once, few, many or a size class.

TRBD2	TRBV28	-	TRBJ2-2	CASSFWAKLAGGLTGELFF	TGTGCCAGCAGTTTTTGGGCGAAACTAGCGGGAGGTCTAACCGGGGAGCTGTTTTTT
-	TRBV6-4	-	TRBJ2-7	CASSQTGGYEQYF	TGTGCCAGCAGTCAAACAGGAGGGTACGAGCAGTACTTC
-	TRBV25-1	once	TRBJ2-7	CASSESNIGHEQYF	TGTGCCAGCAGTGAATCCAACATAGGCCACGAGCAGTACTTC
-	TRBV2	-	TRBJ2-6	CASSEVSGANVLTF	TGTGCCAGCAGTGAAGTTTCTGGGGCCAACGTCCTGACTTTC
-	TRBV14	-	TRBJ2-7	CASSQVRGHEQYF	TGTGCCAGCAGCCAAGTCCGGGGTCACGAGCAGTACTTC
TRBD2	TRBV5-1	-	TRBJ2-3	CASSLGLAESTDTQYF	TGCGCCAGCAGCTTAGGACTAGCGGAAAGCACAGATACGCAGTATTTT
TRBD2	TRBV5-1	-	TRBJ2-1	CASSLGTRTSGRASYNEQFF	TGCGCCAGCAGCCTGGGGACACGGACTAGCGGGAGGGCTTCCTACAATGAGCAGTTCTTC
TRBD2	TRBV5-1	-	TRBJ2-7	CASSRLAGGFYEQYF	TGCGCCAGCAGCCGCCTAGCGGGAGGGTTCTACGAGCAGTACTTC
-	TRBV7-2	-	TRBJ2-2	CASSLASGNTGELFF	TGTGCCAGCAGCTTAGCGAGCGGAAACACCGGGGAGCTGTTTTTT
-	TRBV4-1	once	TRBJ2-1	CASRKDSYNEQFF	TGCGCCAGCAGGAAAGACAGCTACAATGAGCAGTTCTTC
TRBD2	TRBV30	-	TRBJ2-1	CAWGGTSGSGGNEQFF	TGTGCCTGGGGAGGGACTAGCGGGAGCGGGGGTAATGAGCAGTTCTTC
TRBD2	TRBV4-3	-	TRBJ2-7	CASSQEGGVGLAEFYEQYF	TGCGCCAGCAGCCAAGAAGGTGGTGTGGGACTAGCGGAATTCTACGAGCAGTACTTC
TRBD1	TRBV28	-	TRBJ1-1	CASRDRANTEAFF	TGTGCCAGCAGGGACAGGGCCAACACTGAAGCTTTCTTT
-	TRBV6-1	-	TRBJ1-5	CASRAGTLNQPQHF	TGTGCCAGCAGAGCCGGGACCCTCAATCAGCCCCAGCATTTT
-	TRBV19	-	TRBJ2-2	CASRKTTGELFF	TGTGCCAGTAGGAAGACCACCGGGGAGCTGTTTTTT
TRBD2	TRBV9	-	TRBJ2-3	CASSVLAGSSTDTQYF	TGTGCCAGCAGCGTTTTAGCGGGCTCTAGCACAGATACGCAGTATTTT
TRBD1	TRBV5-1	-	TRBJ2-3	CASSFPTGVTDTQYF	TGCGCCAGCAGCTTCCCGACAGGGGTCACAGATACGCAGTATTTT
-	TRBV11-2	-	TRBJ2-7	CASSLSLNPTGRSSYEQYF	TGTGCCAGCAGCTTAAGCCTAAATCCGACAGGACGGAGCTCCTACGAGCAGTACTTC
TRBD1	TRBV5-1	-	TRBJ2-6	CASSSGQGAPAGANVLTF	TGCGCCAGCAGCTCAGGACAGGGGGCTCCTGCTGGGGCCAACGTCCTGACTTTC
-	TRBV5-1	-	TRBJ2-1	CASSRNRGLAYNEQFF	TGCGCCAGCAGCCGAAACAGGGGACTTGCCTACAATGAGCAGTTCTTC
-	TRBV5-4	-	TRBJ2-1	CASSLVTVRGEQFF	TGTGCCAGCAGCTTGGTTACGGTGAGGGGTGAGCAGTTCTTC
-	TRBV5-3	-	TRBJ2-3	CARSGQAGRPSPTDTQYF	TGTGCCAGAAGCGGACAGGCGGGGCGGCCATCCCCCACAGATACGCAGTATTTT
-	TRBV7-2	-	TRBJ2-5	CASSRQVRETQYF	TGTGCCAGCAGCCGACAGGTTCGGGAGACCCAGTACTTC
-	TRBV5-5	-	TRBJ2-3	CASSLEGTRNLDTQYF	TGTGCCAGCAGCTTGGAAGGGACGAGAAATTTAGATACGCAGTATTTT
-	TRBV10-2	-	TRBJ1-4	CASSPGSDEKLFF	TGCGCCAGCAGTCCAGGGTCCGATGAAAAACTGTTTTTT
-	TRBV4-3	once	TRBJ2-5	CASSRLGAQGETQYF	TGCGCCAGCAGCCGCTTGGGGGCGCAGGGAGAGACCCAGTACTTC
TRBD1	TRBV14	-	TRBJ1-1	CASSHLGQMNTEAFF	TGTGCCAGCAGCCACCTGGGACAGATGAACACTGAAGCTTTCTTT
-	TRBV11-2	-	TRBJ1-1	CASSDNRDGGTEAFF	TGTGCCAGCAGCGACAACAGGGACGGCGGCACTGAAGCTTTCTTT
-	TRBV6-5	-	TRBJ1-5	CASRPTGIGNQPQHF	TGTGCCAGCAGGCCTACAGGGATTGGGAATCAGCCCCAGCATTTT
TRBD1	TRBV7-9	-	TRBJ2-1	CASSRTGGINEQFF	TGTGCCAGTAGCAGGACAGGAGGAATCAATGAGCAGTTCTTC
TRBD1	TRBV2	-	TRBJ1-2	CASTTLQGPRGYTF	TGTGCCAGCACTACCTTACAGGGGCCGAGGGGCTACACCTTC
-	TRBV5-1	-	TRBJ2-5	CASSLVGRNQETQYF	TGCGCCAGCAGCTTGGTGGGACGGAACCAAGAGACCCAGTACTTC
TRBD2	TRBV5-1	-	TRBJ2-7	CASSPTSGRFNEQYF	TGCGCCAGCAGCCCGACTAGCGGGAGGTTCAACGAGCAGTACTTC
TRBD1	TRBV5-5	-	TRBJ1-5	CASSDRGQQPQHF	TGTGCCAGCAGCGACAGGGGGCAACAGCCCCAGCATTTT
TRBD2	TRBV9	-	TRBJ2-7	CASSQTGTSSYEQYF	TGTGCCAGCAGCCAAACCGGGACTAGCTCTTACGAGCAGTACTTC
-	TRBV20-1	once	TRBJ2-3	CSAPLAGTQYF	TGCAGTGCTCCGTTGGCGGGTACGCAGTATTTT
-	TRBV21-1	-	TRBJ1-4	CASSKNEKLFF	TGTGCCAGCAGCAAAAATGAAAAACTGTTTTTT
-	TRBV4-1	-	TRBJ1-1	CASSQEGRHSEAFF	TGCGCCAGCAGCCAAGAGGGAAGGCATAGTGAAGCTTTCTTT
-	TRBV15	-	TRBJ2-3	CATSRDGTGVGDTQYF	TGTGCCACCAGCAGAGATGGGACGGGAGTAGGAGATACGCAGTATTTT
TRBD2	TRBV30	-	TRBJ2-7	CAWSASGRPGDEQYF	TGTGCCTGGAGTGCTAGCGGGAGGCCCGGGGACGAGCAGTACTTC
TRBD1	TRBV7-3	-	TRBJ2-7	CASSPPQGAHEQYF	TGTGCCAGCAGTCCTCCCCAGGGGGCCCACGAGCAGTACTTC
TRBD2	TRBV27	-	TRBJ2-1	CASRDRLAGAHEQFF	TGTGCCAGCAGGGATCGACTAGCGGGAGCCCATGAGCAGTTCTTC
TRBD1	TRBV30	once	TRBJ1-4	CAWSGRLTGVEEKLFF	TGTGCCTGGAGTGGACGACTTACAGGGGTAGAGGAAAAACTGTTTTTT
TRBD1	TRBV4-3	-	TRBJ2-3	CASSPYPTGASDTQYF	TGCGCCAGCAGCCCCTATCCCACAGGGGCTTCAGATACGCAGTATTTT
TRBD2	TRBV29-1	once	TRBJ2-7	CSVEDLSSGSERAYEQYF	TGCAGCGTTGAAGATCTGAGTAGCGGGAGCGAGCGCGCCTACGAGCAGTACTTC
-	TRBV11-2	-	TRBJ1-5	CASSLGPSFSNQPQHF	TGTGCCAGCAGCTTAGGGCCGTCTTTTAGCAATCAGCCCCAGCATTTT
-	TRBV11-2	-	TRBJ1-2	CASSQDSLPGFGYTF	TGTGCCAGCAGCCAAGATAGTCTCCCGGGGTTTGGCTACACCTTC
TRBD2	TRBV29-1	-	TRBJ2-1	CSSGTSGSFNEQFF	TGCAGCTCCGGGACTAGCGGGAGTTTCAATGAGCAGTTCTTC
TRBD1	TRBV28	-	TRBJ2-7	CASSHRGFTYEQYF	TGTGCCAGCAGTCACAGGGGGTTCACCTACGAGCAGTACTTC
-	TRBV10-3	-	TRBJ2-1	CATRGGRDRDEQFF	TGTGCCACCAGAGGGGGTAGGGATCGGGATGAGCAGTTCTTC
-	TRBV18	-	TRBJ1-2	CASSLTEEGVYGYTF	TGTGCCAGCTCACTGACAGAAGAGGGGGTCTATGGCTACACCTTC
-	TRBV9	-	TRBJ2-5	CASSVGDAKGVGTQYF	TGTGCCAGCAGCGTAGGGGACGCGAAGGGCGTGGGGACCCAGTACTTC
TRBD2	TRBV5-1	once	TRBJ2-1	CASSLVSGRAHEQFF	TGCGCCAGCAGCTTGGTTAGCGGGAGGGCCCATGAGCAGTTCTTC
TRBD2	TRBV7-2	-	TRBJ2-7	CASSGELAGGSPEQYF	TGTGCCAGCAGCGGGGAGCTAGCGGGAGGGTCGCCCGAGCAGTACTTC
TRBD1	TRBV10-1	once	TRBJ1-1	CASNRTGVMKNTEAFF	TGCGCCAGCAACCGGACAGGGGTCATGAAGAACACTGAAGCTTTCTTT
-	TRBV29-1	-	TRBJ2-5	CSVEVNPGVETQYF	TGCAGCGTTGAAGTAAACCCAGGGGTGGAGACCCAGTACTTC
-	TRBV2	once	TRBJ1-5	CASRPGAGGQPQHF	TGTGCCAGCAGACCGGGAGCTGGGGGTCAGCCCCAGCATTTT
-	TRBV6-5	-	TRBJ1-3	CASSYISSSGNTIYF	TGTGCCAGCAGTTACATCAGCAGCTCTGGAAACACCATATATTTT
TRBD1	TRBV27	-	TRBJ1-5	CASSSWTGSNQPQHF	TGTGCCAGCAGTTCCTGGACAGGGAGCAATCAGCCCCAGCATTTT